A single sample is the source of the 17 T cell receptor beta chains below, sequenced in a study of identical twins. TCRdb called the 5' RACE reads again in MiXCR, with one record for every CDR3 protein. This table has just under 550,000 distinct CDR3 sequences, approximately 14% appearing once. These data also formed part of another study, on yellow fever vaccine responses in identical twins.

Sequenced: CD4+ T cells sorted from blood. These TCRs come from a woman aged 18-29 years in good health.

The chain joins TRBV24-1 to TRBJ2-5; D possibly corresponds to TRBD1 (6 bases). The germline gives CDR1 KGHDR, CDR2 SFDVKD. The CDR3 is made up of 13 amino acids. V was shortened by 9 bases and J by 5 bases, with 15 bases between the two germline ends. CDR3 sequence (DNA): TGTGCCACCGGCTTGGGGGCTGGGGAGACCCAGTACTTC. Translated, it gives CATGLGAGETQYF.

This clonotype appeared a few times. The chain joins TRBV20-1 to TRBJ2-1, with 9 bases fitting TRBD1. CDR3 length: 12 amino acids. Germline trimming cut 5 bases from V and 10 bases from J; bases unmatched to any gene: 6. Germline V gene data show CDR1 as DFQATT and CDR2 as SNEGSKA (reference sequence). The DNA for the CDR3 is TGCAGTGCTGGACGGGGGACAGGGGAGCAGTTCTTC. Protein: CSAGRGTGEQFF.

As DNA, the CDR3 is TGTGCCAGTGCAGGGTACGACACCGGGGAGCTGTTTTTT. Translating gives CASAGYDTGELFF. V and J are TRBV19 and TRBJ2-2; maybe TRBD1 (5 bases). CDR1 and CDR2 (germline): LNHDA, SQIVND (reference sequence). CDR3 length: 13 residues. The V end lost 8 bases, the J end lost 3 bases, and 10 bases lay between the germline ends.

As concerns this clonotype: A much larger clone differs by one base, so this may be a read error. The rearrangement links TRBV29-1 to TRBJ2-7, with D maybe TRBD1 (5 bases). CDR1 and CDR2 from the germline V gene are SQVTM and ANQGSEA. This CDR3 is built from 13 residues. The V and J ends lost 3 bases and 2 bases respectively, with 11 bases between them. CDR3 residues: CSVDVGHPYEQYF. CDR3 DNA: TGCAGCGTTGACGTGGGGCACCCCTACGAGCAGTACTTC.

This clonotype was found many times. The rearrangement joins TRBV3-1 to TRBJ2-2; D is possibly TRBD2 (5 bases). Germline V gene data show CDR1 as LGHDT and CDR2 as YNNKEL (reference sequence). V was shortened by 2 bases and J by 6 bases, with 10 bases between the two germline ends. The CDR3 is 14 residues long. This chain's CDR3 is CASSQRGLSGELFF. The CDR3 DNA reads TGTGCCAGCAGCCAACGAGGGTTATCCGGGGAGCTGTTTTTT.

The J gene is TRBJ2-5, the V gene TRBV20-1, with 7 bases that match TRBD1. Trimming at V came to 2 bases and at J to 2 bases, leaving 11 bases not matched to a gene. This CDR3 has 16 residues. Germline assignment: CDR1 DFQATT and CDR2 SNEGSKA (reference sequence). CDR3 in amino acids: CSARSRTGPNQETQYF. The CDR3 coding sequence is TGCAGTGCTAGATCAAGGACAGGTCCCAATCAAGAGACCCAGTACTTC.

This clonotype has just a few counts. In nucleotides, the CDR3 is TGTGCCAGCAGTGACAGGGCCCTCACAGATACGCAGTATTTT. Amino acids: CASSDRALTDTQYF. The chain is built from TRBV6-1 and TRBJ2-3; D might be TRBD1 (5 bases). This CDR3 contains 14 residues. Trimming removed 3 bases from V and 2 bases from J, with 9 bases in between. Germline V gene data show CDR1 as MNHNS and CDR2 as SASEGT.

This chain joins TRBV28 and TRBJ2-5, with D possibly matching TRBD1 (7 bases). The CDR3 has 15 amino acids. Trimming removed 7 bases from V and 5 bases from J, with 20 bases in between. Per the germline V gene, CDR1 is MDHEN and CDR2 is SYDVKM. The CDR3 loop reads CASNPPQGGGETQYF. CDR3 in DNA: TGTGCCAGCAACCCTCCTCAGGGGGGCGGGGAGACCCAGTACTTC.

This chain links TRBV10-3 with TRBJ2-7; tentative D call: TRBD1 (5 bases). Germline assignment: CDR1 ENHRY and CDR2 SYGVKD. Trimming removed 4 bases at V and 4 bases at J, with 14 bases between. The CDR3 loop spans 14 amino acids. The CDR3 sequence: CAISGTGTGYEQYV. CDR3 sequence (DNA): TGTGCCATCAGTGGAACAGGTACCGGGTACGAGCAGTACGTC.

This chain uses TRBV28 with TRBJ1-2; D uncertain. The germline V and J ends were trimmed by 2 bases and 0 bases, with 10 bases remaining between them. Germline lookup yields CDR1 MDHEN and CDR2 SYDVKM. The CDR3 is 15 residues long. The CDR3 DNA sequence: TGTGCCAGCAGTTTAGGCGCAGTGTCTAACTATGGCTACACCTTC. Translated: CASSLGAVSNYGYTF.

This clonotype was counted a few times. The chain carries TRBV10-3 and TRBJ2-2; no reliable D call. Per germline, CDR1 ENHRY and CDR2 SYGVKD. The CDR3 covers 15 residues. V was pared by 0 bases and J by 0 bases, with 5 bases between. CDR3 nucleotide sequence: TGTGCCATCAGTGAGTCCGCGACGAACACCGGGGAGCTGTTTTTT. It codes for CAISESATNTGELFF.

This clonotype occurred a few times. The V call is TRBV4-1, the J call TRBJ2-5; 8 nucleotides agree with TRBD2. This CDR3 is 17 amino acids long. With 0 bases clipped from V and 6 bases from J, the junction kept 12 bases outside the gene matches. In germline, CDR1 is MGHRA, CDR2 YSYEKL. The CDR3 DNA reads TGCGCCAGCAGCCAAGAAGAAGCGGGGGCCTTCCTTCAGACCCAGTACTTC. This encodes CASSQEEAGAFLQTQYF.

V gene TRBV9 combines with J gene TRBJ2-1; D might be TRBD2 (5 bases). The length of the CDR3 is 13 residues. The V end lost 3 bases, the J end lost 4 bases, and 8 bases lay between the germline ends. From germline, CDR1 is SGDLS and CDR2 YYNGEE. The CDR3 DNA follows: TGTGCCAGCAGCGCGGACTTTTACAATGAGCAGTTCTTC. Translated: CASSADFYNEQFF.

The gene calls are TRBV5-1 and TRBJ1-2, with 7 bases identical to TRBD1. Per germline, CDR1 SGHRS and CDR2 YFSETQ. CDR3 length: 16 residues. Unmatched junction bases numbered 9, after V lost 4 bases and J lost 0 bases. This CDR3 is CASSRPTGTANYGYTF. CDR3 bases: TGCGCCAGCAGCAGACCGACCGGGACAGCTAACTATGGCTACACCTTC.

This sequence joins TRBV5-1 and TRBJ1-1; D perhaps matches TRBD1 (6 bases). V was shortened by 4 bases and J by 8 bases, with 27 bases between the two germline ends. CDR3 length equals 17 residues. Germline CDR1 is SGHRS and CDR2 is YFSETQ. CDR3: CASSLFDSGQFNQEAFF. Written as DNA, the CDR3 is TGCGCCAGCAGCCTATTCGACTCAGGACAGTTTAATCAAGAAGCTTTCTTT.

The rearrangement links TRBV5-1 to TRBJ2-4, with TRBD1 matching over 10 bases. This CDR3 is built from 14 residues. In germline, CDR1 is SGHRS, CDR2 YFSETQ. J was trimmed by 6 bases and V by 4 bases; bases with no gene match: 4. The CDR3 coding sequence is TGCGCCAGCAGCCAGGGACAGGGGTTAAACATTCAGTACTTC. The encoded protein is CASSQGQGLNIQYF.

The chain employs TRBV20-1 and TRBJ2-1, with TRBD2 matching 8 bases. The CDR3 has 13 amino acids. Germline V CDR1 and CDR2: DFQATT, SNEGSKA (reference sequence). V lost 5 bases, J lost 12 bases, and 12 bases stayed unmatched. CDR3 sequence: CSAGGSGGLGQFF. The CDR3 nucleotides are TGCAGTGCTGGCGGGAGCGGGGGCCTGGGGCAGTTCTTC.